These T cell receptor beta chains were read from a single sample in a study of CD8 T cells in ankylosing spondylitis. TCRdb reprocessed the 5' RACE reads with MiXCR, giving one entry per CDR3 protein. The table includes approximately 520,000 distinct CDR3 sequences, 5.3% detected once. The sequencing sample was made of blood, either unsorted or a sorted T cell fraction (not recorded which). The receptor set was obtained from a male donor with ankylosing spondylitis. CDR3s include the opening cysteine and the closing phenylalanine or tryptophan. The D gene is left open where the match is weak. Rows give clone size only sometimes, using once, few, many, or a class for an expanded clone.

>TRBJ2-2|many|.|TRBV4-2
TGTGCCAGCAGCCAAGTTATCTCCGGGGAGCTGTTTTTT
CASSQVISGELFF
>TRBJ2-7|.|.|TRBV28
TGTGCCAGCAGTTTTTCGGGGGTAACCTACGAGCAGTACTTC
CASSFSGVTYEQYF
>TRBJ2-4|many|.|TRBV2
TGTGCCAGCAGCCTGCGAGGGTCTGGAAACATTCAGTACTTC
CASSLRGSGNIQYF
>TRBJ2-1|many|.|TRBV5-1
TGCGCCAGCAGCTTGGTAGGGCCGGGCAATGAGCAGTTCTTC
CASSLVGPGNEQFF
>TRBJ2-5|few|.|TRBV6-1
TGTGCCAGCAGAGTTAAAAGCGGATCAGTCTTCGAGACCCAGTACTTC
CASRVKSGSVFETQYF
>TRBJ1-2|many|TRBD1|TRBV5-1
TGCGCCAGCAGCTTGGAGAACAGGGGGCGCGATGGCTACACCTTC
CASSLENRGRDGYTF
>TRBJ2-7|few|TRBD1|TRBV12-3/TRBV12-4
TGTGCCAGCAGTTCACAGGGGATGACCTACGAGCAGTACTTC
CASSSQGMTYEQYF
>TRBJ1-1|many|.|TRBV5-5
TGTGCCAGCAGCTTGGGGCAGCTTGAAGCTTTCTTT
CASSLGQLEAFF
>TRBJ2-5|many|.|TRBV29-1
TGCAGCGTCGCCACTAGCGAGACCCAGTACTTC
CSVATSETQYF
>TRBJ2-3|.|.|TRBV4-3
TGCGCCAGCAGCCAAGACATTTGGCGGGAATTTAGCACAGATACGCAGTATTTT
CASSQDIWREFSTDTQYF
>TRBJ2-1|many|.|TRBV7-9
TGTGCCAGCAGCACACACCAGGGAACTGAGCAGTTCTTC
CASSTHQGTEQFF
>TRBJ2-7|many|.|TRBV5-1
TGCGCCAGCAGCCCGGACGGGGGAAGGGGCGAGCAGTACTTC
CASSPDGGRGEQYF
>TRBJ1-2|many|TRBD1|TRBV20-1
TGCAGTGCGCGTCGGGACAGATATAACTATGGCTACACCTTC
CSARRDRYNYGYTF
>TRBJ1-4|many|TRBD1|TRBV4-3
TGCGCCAGCAGCCCGGGGACAGGGGATGAAAAACTGTTTTTT
CASSPGTGDEKLFF
>TRBJ1-2|many|TRBD1|TRBV15
TGTGCCACCAGCAGAATGCCGGGACAGCATAACTATGGCTACACCTTC
CATSRMPGQHNYGYTF
>TRBJ1-6|many|.|TRBV28
TGTGCCAGCAGCCCCGGACTAAGGGATTCACCCCTCCACTTT
CASSPGLRDSPLHF
>TRBJ2-7|few|.|TRBV6-1
TGTGCCAGCACAACGGGTTCGGGGGACGAGCAGTACTTC
CASTTGSGDEQYF
>TRBJ1-4|many|.|TRBV27
TGTGCCAGCAGCGAAATTAGACAGGCCTTTAATGAAAAACTGTTTTTT
CASSEIRQAFNEKLFF
>TRBJ2-2|many|.|TRBV27
TGTGCCAGCAGTTTATCGACGGGCCCGAACACCGGGGAGCTGTTTTTT
CASSLSTGPNTGELFF
>TRBJ2-5|many|.|TRBV20-1
TGCAGTGCCCCGGTGGGTGAGACCCAGTACTTC
CSAPVGETQYF
>TRBJ2-7|few|.|TRBV6-1
TGTGCCAGCAGTGAGGACCCTTCTACCGGTGAGCAGTACTTC
CASSEDPSTGEQYF
>TRBJ2-1|few|.|TRBV27
TGTGCCAGCAGTTTAGGCTGGTACAATGAGCAGTTCTTC
CASSLGWYNEQFF
>TRBJ1-4|many|TRBD1|TRBV7-9
TGTGCCAGCAGCTTAGATGGACAGGGGTCTGAAAAACTGTTTTTT
CASSLDGQGSEKLFF
>TRBJ2-1|many|.|TRBV29-1
TGCAGCGTGGGGGCGGGCAATGAGCAGTTCTTC
CSVGAGNEQFF
>TRBJ2-1|many|.|TRBV29-1
TGCAGCGTGCGTTTTCAGGGGAAGGGAGAGCAGTTCTTC
CSVRFQGKGEQFF
>TRBJ2-7|many|.|TRBV18
TGTGCCAGCTCAGAGTACAGGGCGGGGGAGCAGTACTTC
CASSEYRAGEQYF
>TRBJ2-7|few|.|TRBV4-1
TGCGCCAGCAGCCAAGAACTGCTTGGGGACGAGCAGTACTTC
CASSQELLGDEQYF
>TRBJ2-1|.|.|TRBV20-1
TGCAGTGCTAGTCCCGGAGCGCCCCACAATGAGCAGTTCTTC
CSASPGAPHNEQFF
>TRBJ2-5|many|TRBD2|TRBV29-1
TGCAGCGTTGAGGGTATAGCGGGGTTAAAAGAGACCCAGTACTTC
CSVEGIAGLKETQYF
>TRBJ2-3|many|.|TRBV9
TGTGCCAGCAGCGCCCAAGGCTCGAGCACAGATACGCAGTATTTT
CASSAQGSSTDTQYF
>TRBJ2-7|few|TRBD2|TRBV19
TGTGCCAGTAGTAGGCTAGCGGGAGTCTACGAGCAGTACTTC
CASSRLAGVYEQYF
>TRBJ2-1|many|TRBD1|TRBV7-9
TGTGCCAGCAGCTCTAGAGGACAGGGGGTTTTTGGTGAGCAGTTCTTC
CASSSRGQGVFGEQFF
>TRBJ2-3|many|.|TRBV6-5
TGTGCCAGCAGTTACTCCGAGGGGTCCACAGATACGCAGTATTTT
CASSYSEGSTDTQYF
>TRBJ2-5|.|.|TRBV18
TGTGCCAGCTCATCCGTCGTTCCGACAGGCCAAGAGACCCAGTACTTC
CASSSVVPTGQETQYF
>TRBJ1-4|many|TRBD1|TRBV27
TGTGCCAGCAGTTTAGGGACAGGGGAAGAAAAACTGTTTTTT
CASSLGTGEEKLFF
>TRBJ1-1|.|.|TRBV6-2/TRBV6-3
TGTGCCAGCAGTCAACGGGGGTTCACTGAAGCTTTCTTT
CASSQRGFTEAFF
>TRBJ1-2|many|.|TRBV7-2
TGTGCCAGCAGCTTTCCTGGGCGGCAGTACTATGGCTACACCTTC
CASSFPGRQYYGYTF
>TRBJ1-2|many|.|TRBV27
TGTGCCAGCAGTTTACGGGCTGCGGGCAATGGCTACACCTTC
CASSLRAAGNGYTF
>TRBJ2-7|many|TRBD2|TRBV5-1
TGCGCCAGCAGCCCGCTGACTAGCGGGAGTTACGAGCAGTACTTC
CASSPLTSGSYEQYF
>TRBJ1-2|many|.|TRBV20-1
TGCAGTGCTAGATATATTGTGTCCGCTAACTATGGCTACACCTTC
CSARYIVSANYGYTF
>TRBJ2-1|many|TRBD1|TRBV12-3/TRBV12-4
TGTGCCAGCAGTCCAGGACAGGGCGGGCAGTTCTTC
CASSPGQGGQFF
>TRBJ1-2|once|.|TRBV15
TGTGCCACCAGCCAGCGGACTTCTAACTATGGCTACACCTTC
CATSQRTSNYGYTF
>TRBJ2-5|many|.|TRBV29-1
TGCAGCGTTGAAGATCAAGGATCTTTATTGGGGGAGACCCAGTACTTC
CSVEDQGSLLGETQYF
>TRBJ2-7|many|TRBD2|TRBV7-2
TGTGCCAGCAGACCAAGACTAGCGGGGAGCTCCTACGAGCAGTACTTC
CASRPRLAGSSYEQYF
>TRBJ2-1|.|.|TRBV6-2/TRBV6-3
TGTGCCAGCAGTTATATTGACCCTCGCTACAATGAGCAGTTCTTC
CASSYIDPRYNEQFF
>TRBJ2-2|few|TRBD1|TRBV6-1
TGTGCCAGCAGTGAAAAGGGGGCGGCAGCCCGAAACGGGGAGCTGTTTTTT
CASSEKGAAARNGELFF
>TRBJ1-6|many|TRBD1|TRBV5-1
TGCGCCAGCAGCTTGGAACAGGGGAGTTCACCCCTCCACTTT
CASSLEQGSSPLHF
>TRBJ1-6|many|.|TRBV7-2
TGTGCCAGCAGCTTAGTAGAGTCCGGGTATAATTCACCCCTCCACTTT
CASSLVESGYNSPLHF
>TRBJ2-1|many|TRBD2|TRBV11-2
TGTGCCAGCAGCTGGCTGGGAGGGCCGAATGAGCAGTTCTTC
CASSWLGGPNEQFF
>TRBJ1-1|many|.|TRBV12-3/TRBV12-4
TGTGCCAGCAGTTTAGGAGTGGGGTATGAAGCTTTCTTT
CASSLGVGYEAFF
>TRBJ1-2|many|.|TRBV4-3
TGCGCCAGCAGCCAAGATTACGTTAGGGGCTACACCTTC
CASSQDYVRGYTF
>TRBJ2-7|many|TRBD2|TRBV28
TGTGCCAGCAGTCCCCACTACCGAAACGGGGGGGTCGAGCAGTACTTC
CASSPHYRNGGVEQYF
>TRBJ2-1|many|.|TRBV12-3/TRBV12-4
TGTGCCAGCAGTCCACATCACGGAGCGGAGAATGAGCAGTTCTTC
CASSPHHGAENEQFF
>TRBJ1-4|few|TRBD1|TRBV3-1
TGTGCCAGCAGCCAAGATACAGGGGCCGCGAAAAAGTTTTTT
CASSQDTGAAKKFF
>TRBJ1-1|many|.|TRBV12-3/TRBV12-4
TGTGCCAGCAGTTTAGCGTCGGGATTTGTAGCTTTCTTT
CASSLASGFVAFF
>TRBJ2-7|many|TRBD1|TRBV4-3
TGCGCCAGCAGCGTACGGACAGGGCACGAGCAGTACTTC
CASSVRTGHEQYF
>TRBJ2-3|many|.|TRBV5-5
TGTGCCAGCAGCCCTTTAGCGGATATGGCAACAGATACGCAGTATTTT
CASSPLADMATDTQYF
>TRBJ2-7|many|.|TRBV5-1
TGCGCCAGCAGCTTGCGGGCGGACGGCTACGAGCAGTACTTC
CASSLRADGYEQYF